This TCR beta chain was obtained from a study of early T cells in non-severe SARS-CoV-2 infection (dated by TCRdb to about 2021). General notes on the study: Because TCR sequencing was done on bulk RNA from unsorted whole blood, the alpha and beta chains could not be paired. Results and caveats for the whole study, not just this receptor: VDJdb matching was skewed toward anti-spike CD8 responses, so virus-specific expansions were likely underestimated and private and CD4 specificities were missed.

Including cysteine and phenylalanine, the CDR3 has 14 amino acids. The sequence is cut down to CDR3 DNA, 42 bases in frame from base 1. Relative to germline, V is missing 1 base and J is missing 7 bases, with 3 bases of the junction outside any gene match. Per the germline V gene (reference sequence), LGHDT is the CDR1 and YNNKEL is the CDR2. The library came from 5' RACE. Instrument used: NextSeq 500. The TCR library protocol attached unique molecular identifiers to individual cDNA molecules to correct for sequencing error and PCR bias. Both TCR alpha and beta chains were sequenced, and tight co-correlation was observed between alpha and beta sequence abundances in each sample. Regarding the original processing steps: V gene, J gene and CDR3 annotation of TCR sequences was performed with Decombinator V4. TCRs were defined as expanded if a significant change between any two time points was detected under a Poisson model with p below 0.0001. TCR abundances were normalised to the total number of TCRs sequenced in each sample and reported as counts per million. TRAV1-2 paired with TRAJ12, TRAJ20 or TRAJ33 defined MAIT TCRs, while TRAV10 paired with TRAJ18 defined iNKT TCRs. VDJdb, accessed on 1 November 2021, was searched for TCRs annotated for CMV, EBV and SARS-CoV-2, and TCRs annotated for more than one antigen were excluded. In TCRdb, the public reads were trimmed at Q25 with fastp and aligned with MiXCR, with productive beta chains retained. Every distinct CDR3 protein forms one entry, paired with its most common genes and DNA. The V and J calls were not made by the authors but by TCRdb's processing. In this sample the table shows 87,000 or so distinct CDR3 sequences, 14% of which occur a single time. Together, the top ten hold under 7.5% of the sample.

This clonotype appeared a single time. The antigen this receptor binds is unknown. The sample holds no much larger clone one base away, and base qualities are not on file. One read alone provides weak support. The study was a case-control design nested within a healthcare worker cohort in London, UK, with weekly nasopharyngeal swab PCR tests and blood sampling. Healthcare workers were recruited between 23 and 31 March 2020, during the week of the UK lockdown, and were followed weekly for up to 16 weeks. Recombination linked TRBV3-1 to TRBJ2-7; 11 junctional bases match TRBD2. The source is an adult who was a healthcare worker with PCR-confirmed SARS-CoV-2 infection or an uninfected control (not recorded which). Material: whole blood. In nucleotide form, the sequence is TGTGCCAGCAGCCAAGGTACTAGCGGGGGAGAGCAGTACTTC. Its protein reads: CASSQGTSGGEQYF.